This T cell receptor beta chain emerged from a study of blood T cells in healthy people across ages (dated by TCRdb to the mid-2010s). Notes on the research overall: In model experiments, template switching captured roughly one uniquely barcoded TCR beta cDNA molecule for every two T cells. To track age-related changes in TCR beta repertoire diversity, the study relied on deep sequencing normalized with unique cDNA molecular identifiers. The donors were divided into four age groups: young (average approximately 16 years), middle-aged (roughly 40), aged (around 59) and long-lived (around 80). To avoid experimental bias, donors of different ages were distributed randomly across sequencing lanes. Using the same blood draw, the study looked at two additional independent replicas of 1 million unique cDNA reads for two donors, one aged 18 to 30 and the other aged 80 or older.

Libraries were made using 5' RACE. TCRdb names Illumina HiSeq 2500 as the instrument used. A second PCR of about 6 to 11 cycles was performed with a sample-barcoded 5' primer and a J-beta primer mix. A unique molecular identifier was introduced onto each TCR beta cDNA molecule by a template-switch 5' adaptor carrying 12 random nucleotides. At least 3 million CDR3-containing paired-end reads were obtained from each sample. All of the RNA was converted into first-strand cDNA using the Mint cDNA synthesis kit, with a TRBC-specific oligonucleotide serving as the primer. All cDNA was treated with uracil-DNA glycosylase and then went through a first 18-cycle PCR with the universal primers M1SS and BC2_uni_R. Regarding the original processing steps: Normalization of each sample was performed by random selection of 1 million high-quality reads, each carrying a distinct molecular identifier. Reads with shared molecular identifiers were discarded instead of being binned into consensus sequences. MiTCR, run with a Q25 quality threshold and the strictest error-elimination algorithm, handled CDR3 identification, clonotype clustering and error correction. A nonparametric unseen species model with Euler transformation was used to estimate a lower bound on total TCR beta diversity. TCRdb passed the public sequencing reads through fastp at Q25 and MiXCR, retaining productive beta sequences. Rows are unified per CDR3 protein, each entry keeping the most common DNA and genes. TCRdb's processing, not the authors', yielded these V and J calls. This sample comprises some 1.4 million distinct CDR3 sequences, around two fifths of them detected only once. 6.5% to 10% of the sample is taken by the ten largest.

The investigation overall reported the following: Compared with the aged group, the long-lived group had more naive CD4+ T cells, fewer expanded clones and increased TCR diversity, a pattern suggesting age selection. Observed TCR beta diversity per million T cells fell roughly linearly with age, and a significant reduction was already apparent by age around 40. Since profiling was done on bulk unsorted PBMCs, naive and antigen-experienced compartments could not be conclusively compared. Donor CMV infection status was unknown, potentially confounding age-related changes in expanded clonotypes. There was a strong correlation between observed TCR beta diversity and the percentage of naive T cells measured by flow cytometry. Estimates of total diversity from one million sequenced T cells were regarded as lower bounds and underestimates.

At the junction V is shortened by 8 bases and J by 1 base; bases outside the gene matches: 10. The CDR3 starts with the cysteine, ends with the phenylalanine, and has 15 residues. CDR3 DNA is the only sequence kept; it has 45 bases, read in frame from the first base. Systemically healthy Caucasian individuals from Russia, 35 to 50 in total and aged roughly 6 to 90 years, were included as donors. Each donor gave about 9.8 milliliters of peripheral blood, drawn into EDTA-treated Vacutainer tubes. Ficoll-Paque density-gradient centrifugation was used to isolate PBMCs, with at least 6 million per sample. Trizol reagent was used to extract total RNA from PBMCs, with at least 6 micrograms per sample. For every donor, an aliquot of PBMCs went through flow cytometry to measure the percentages of naive CD45RAhigh/CD27high T cells. A note on this clonotype: Its antigen is currently not known. Base qualities are not provided; no much larger clone lies one nucleotide away.

Specimen: blood. The chain is encoded by TRBV12-3 or TRBV12-4 joined to TRBJ2-7; the central 8 bases match TRBD2. The sequence was collected from a woman aged 18 to 35 in good health. The bases read TGTGCCAGCGGGGGACCGGGACTAGGTTCCTACGAGCAGTACTTC. This yields the protein CASGGPGLGSYEQYF.